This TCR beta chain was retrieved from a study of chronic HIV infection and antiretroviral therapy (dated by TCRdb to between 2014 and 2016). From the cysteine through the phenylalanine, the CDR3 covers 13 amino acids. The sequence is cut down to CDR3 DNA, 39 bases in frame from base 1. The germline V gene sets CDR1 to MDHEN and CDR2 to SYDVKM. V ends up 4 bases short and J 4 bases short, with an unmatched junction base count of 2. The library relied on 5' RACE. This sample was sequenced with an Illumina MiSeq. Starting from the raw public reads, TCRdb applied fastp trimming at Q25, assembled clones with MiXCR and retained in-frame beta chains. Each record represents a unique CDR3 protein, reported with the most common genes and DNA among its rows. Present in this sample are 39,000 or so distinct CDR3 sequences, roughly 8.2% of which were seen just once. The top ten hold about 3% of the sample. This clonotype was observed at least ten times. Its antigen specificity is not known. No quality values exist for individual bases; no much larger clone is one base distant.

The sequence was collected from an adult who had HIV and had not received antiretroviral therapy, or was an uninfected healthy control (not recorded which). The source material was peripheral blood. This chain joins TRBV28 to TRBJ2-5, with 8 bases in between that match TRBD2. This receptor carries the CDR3 CASSSGLAETQYF. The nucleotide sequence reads TGTGCCAGCAGTTCCGGACTAGCAGAGACCCAGTACTTC.